This T cell receptor (beta chain) was sequenced in a study of blood T cells in healthy people across ages. As to this clonotype: Its antigen remains unidentified.

Whole-study results and caveats: TCR beta diversity correlated strongly with naive T cell percentage. Donor CMV infection status was unknown, possibly confounding age-related changes in expanded clonotypes.

A J-beta primer mix and a sample-barcoded 5' primer were used in a second PCR of about 7 to 12 cycles. TCRdb recomputed calls from the 5' RACE reads with MiXCR, one row per CDR3 protein. The sample has about 1.8 million distinct CDR3 sequences, just under 50% seen once; the top ten hold roughly 2%. This CDR3 comprises 15 residues. CDR1 is LGHDT and CDR2 is YNNKEL in the germline V gene (reference sequence). With 3 bases clipped from V and 4 bases from J, the junction kept 8 bases outside the gene matches. The V call is TRBV3-1, the J call TRBJ2-5; 7 nucleotides align to TRBD1. The TCR was taken from a woman aged 40 to 50 in good health. Sequenced: blood. The CDR3 sequence is CASSHQTGMRETQYF. The CDR3 nucleotides read TGTGCCAGCAGCCATCAGACAGGGATGAGAGAGACCCAGTACTTC.